Below are 31 T cell receptor beta chains sequenced from a single sample in a study of OX40 agonist ivuxolimab in advanced cancers. TCRdb keeps only in-frame clones here, not all; method: immunoSEQ multiplex PCR. The table has around 95,000 clones, approximately 93% seen once. The starting material was CD4+ or CD8+ T cells sorted from blood, obtained in a trial of the OX40 agonist ivuxolimab. These receptors were taken from an adult with an advanced solid tumor such as melanoma, head and neck, liver or kidney cancer.

V and J are TRBV6-1 and TRBJ1-1; no clear D gene. The CDR3 is 12 amino acids. V dropped 3 bases and J dropped 11 bases, with 13 bases sitting between them. The V gene's germline CDR1 is MNHNS and CDR2 SASEGT. The CDR3 nucleotides are TGTGCCAGCAGTGAGCTGATACTTCGGGCTTTCTTT. Translated: CASSELILRAFF.

The chain uses TRBV6-5 and TRBJ2-5, with D tentatively TRBD1 or TRBD2 (5 bases each). Germline assignment: CDR1 MNHEY and CDR2 SVGAGI. The CDR3 has 15 residues. The V end was cut by 2 bases, the J end by 2 bases, with 12 bases between. The CDR3 loop is CASSYAGTAQETQYF. The CDR3 bases are TGTGCCAGCAGTTACGCCGGGACGGCACAAGAGACCCAGTACTTC.

J is TRBJ1-1 and V is TRBV5-5; D uncertain. Trimming took 4 bases from V and 7 from J, leaving 11 bases between them. CDR3 size: 12 residues. Germline V CDR1 and CDR2: SGHKS, YYEKEE (reference sequence). CDR3 amino acids: CASSALMGEAFF. DNA for the CDR3: TGTGCCAGCAGCGCGCTAATGGGTGAAGCTTTCTTT.

The rearrangement joins TRBV30 to TRBJ2-1; 7 positions agree with TRBD1. Germline V gives CDR1 GTSNPN, CDR2 SVGIG (reference sequence). CDR3 length equals 13 residues. V gave up 2 bases and J gave up 7 bases; unmatched junction bases: 5. This chain's CDR3 is CAWSFYRGNEQFF. CDR3 coding DNA: TGTGCCTGGAGTTTCTACAGGGGAAATGAGCAGTTCTTC.

The chain joins TRBV7-2 to TRBJ2-1; no firm D call. The CDR3 has 11 residues. V was shortened by 5 bases and J by 6 bases, with 5 bases between the two germline ends. CDR1 and CDR2 from the germline V gene are SGHTA and FQGNSA. CDR3 sequence reads: CASSQSNEQFF. CDR3 DNA: TGTGCCAGCAGCCAGAGCAATGAGCAGTTCTTC.

This clone was found once. The rearrangement links TRBV30 to TRBJ1-5, with D unresolved. The CDR3 consists of 14 residues. V lost 2 bases to trimming and J lost 3 bases, with 11 bases between them. CDR1 and CDR2 from the germline V gene are GTSNPN and SVGIG (reference sequence). CDR3 amino acids: CAWSRLDFNQPQHF. In DNA form, the CDR3 reads TGTGCCTGGAGTAGGTTGGACTTCAATCAGCCCCAGCATTTT.

The CDR3 here is CASSLQGSTGNTIYF. The DNA of the CDR3 is TGTGCCAGCAGCTTACAGGGTTCTACTGGAAACACCATATATTTT. The chain recombines TRBV7-2 with TRBJ1-3; tentatively, D is TRBD1 (5 bases). CDR3 length equals 15 residues. The V and J ends lost 2 bases and 2 bases respectively, with 10 bases between them. From germline, CDR1 is SGHTA and CDR2 FQGNSA. The full variable domain, its missing parts supplied by reference TRBV7-2 and TRBJ1-3, is GAGVSQSPSNKVTEKGKDVELRCDPISGHTALYWYRQSLGQGLEFLIYFQGNSAPDKSGLPSDRFSAERTGGSVSTLTIQRTQQEDSAVYLCASSLQGSTGNTIYFGEGSWLTVV.

V gene TRBV4-3 combines with J gene TRBJ1-1; D remains unclear. The V end was cut by 0 bases, the J end by 7 bases, with 12 bases between. The CDR3 is 14 residues long. The germline CDR1 and CDR2 sequences are LGHNA and YSLEER. The CDR3 is CASSQDWVIGEAFF. CDR3 in DNA: TGCGCCAGCAGCCAAGATTGGGTCATAGGTGAAGCTTTCTTT.

This chain uses TRBV18 with TRBJ2-5; the D gene is possibly TRBD2 (6 bases). Deletions cut 2 bases from V and 5 bases from J, with 15 bases between. The CDR3 runs to 15 residues. Germline CDR1 reads KGHSH; CDR2 reads LQKENI. In DNA form, the CDR3 reads TGTGCCAGCTCACCAGAGGGGCGGGGTTTTGAGACCCAGTACTTC. It translates to CASSPEGRGFETQYF.

The J gene is TRBJ1-5, the V gene TRBV30; D may be TRBD1 (5 bases). The CDR3 spans 13 residues. Germline V gene sequence: CDR1 GTSNPN, CDR2 SVGIG (reference sequence). Trimming shortened V by 4 bases and J by 5 bases, and 12 bases separated the two germline ends. The DNA of the CDR3 is TGTGCCTGGAACCGACGGGGGTATCAGCCCCAGCATTTT. It encodes CAWNRRGYQPQHF.

This rearrangement joins TRBV4-1 to TRBJ2-1, with D maybe TRBD1 (5 bases). The germline V gene has CDR1 MGHRA and CDR2 YSYEKL. CDR3 length: 16 amino acids. Between the trimmed V and J ends, which lost 0 bases and 7 bases, there was a span of 16 bases. CDR3 loop: CASSQDFSRGQNEQFF. The CDR3 DNA sequence: TGCGCCAGCAGCCAAGATTTCTCCCGTGGACAAAATGAGCAGTTCTTC.

The V gene is TRBV7-5, the J gene TRBJ1-3. TRBV7-5 has pseudogene status. The CDR3 runs 19 residues. The DNA for the CDR3 is TGTGCCAGAAGCCCTCGGGACTGCCCCCCGAATCACTCTGGAAACACCATATATTTT. Amino acid sequence: CARSPRDCPPNHSGNTIYF.

CDR3 sequence: CACRPVNTQYF. CDR3 DNA: TGTGCCTGCCGCCCTGTGAATACGCAGTATTTT. J is TRBJ2-3 and V is TRBV30; no firm D call. The germline CDR1 and CDR2 sequences are GTSNPN and SVGIG (reference sequence). Between the trimmed V and J ends, which lost 6 bases and 7 bases, there was a span of 11 bases. The CDR3 loop spans 11 amino acids.

The chain has TRBV28 and TRBJ1-2, with a possible D match to TRBD1 (6 bases). Trimming took 5 bases from V and 4 from J, leaving 23 bases between them. CDR1 is MDHEN, CDR2 SYDVKM, per germline. The length of the CDR3 is 17 residues. CDR3 nucleotides: TGTGCCAGCAGTGGACCTACATTCCCACAGGGTAGCTATGGCTACACCTTC. It translates to CASSGPTFPQGSYGYTF.

The genes are TRBV4-3 and TRBJ1-1; D not certain. The CDR3 consists of 17 residues. Trimming pared 3 bases from V and 4 bases from J, leaving 21 bases between. Germline CDR1 and CDR2: LGHNA and YSLEER. The chain's CDR3 is CASSHLTGRASGTEAFF. For the CDR3, the DNA is TGCGCCAGCAGCCACCTAACGGGAAGGGCCTCGGGCACTGAAGCTTTCTTT.

The gene calls are TRBV9 and TRBJ2-1; weak D call: TRBD2 (6 bases). From germline, CDR1 is SGDLS and CDR2 YYNGEE. The CDR3 has 14 amino acids. Deletions cut 4 bases from V and 9 bases from J, with 17 bases between. Here the CDR3 DNA reads TGTGCCAGCAGCTCACGACTAGATGGTATTGAGCAGTTCTTC. Translated: CASSSRLDGIEQFF.

The rearrangement joins TRBV28 to TRBJ1-6; D ambiguous. Germline CDR1 MDHEN, CDR2 SYDVKM. Trimming took 2 bases from V and 2 from J, leaving 10 bases between them. The CDR3 extends over 16 amino acids. CDR3 in amino acids: CASSLRRSAYNSPLHF. As DNA, the CDR3 is TGTGCCAGCAGTTTAAGACGGAGCGCCTATAATTCACCCCTCCACTTT.

This sequence joins TRBV4-1 and TRBJ1-1; D may be TRBD1 (6 bases). Germline loops: CDR1 MGHRA, CDR2 YSYEKL. Deletions cut 0 bases from V and 3 bases from J, with 11 bases between. This CDR3 comprises 15 residues. CDR3 amino acids: CASSQETQGDTEAFF. DNA for the CDR3: TGCGCCAGCAGCCAAGAGACACAGGGAGACACTGAAGCTTTCTTT.

V gene TRBV7-2 combines with J gene TRBJ2-2, with D possibly being TRBD1 (5 bases). Germline CDR1 reads SGHTA; CDR2 reads FQGNSA. The CDR3 sequence is 14 residues long. Trimming pared 4 bases from V and 7 bases from J, leaving 13 bases between. The CDR3 coding sequence is TGTGCCAGCAGCTCATTCCAGGGTCACGGGGAGCTGTTTTTT. Translation: CASSSFQGHGELFF.

This chain joins TRBV11-2 and TRBJ1-2; no reliable D call. V was trimmed by 6 bases and J by 8 bases, leaving 16 bases between them. Per the germline V gene, CDR1 is SGHAT and CDR2 is FQNNGV. This CDR3 spans 13 amino acids. The DNA for the CDR3 is TGTGCCAGCAGTTCGGGGTCGTCTAGGGGCTACACCTTC. Protein sequence: CASSSGSSRGYTF.

This clone has only one observation. V and J are TRBV28 and TRBJ1-5; 9 positions agree with TRBD1. The CDR3 loop spans 13 amino acids. The J segment lost 5 bases and the V segment lost 6 bases, leaving 2 bases of the junction unmatched. Looked up from germline, CDR1 is MDHEN and CDR2 is SYDVKM. CDR3: CASRRQGDQPQHF. The DNA for the CDR3 is TGTGCCAGCAGAAGACAGGGGGATCAGCCCCAGCATTTT.

This chain's CDR3 is CSVDGGVTDRYNEQFF. In nucleotides, the CDR3 is TGCAGCGTTGATGGGGGGGTAACAGACAGATACAATGAGCAGTTCTTC. J is TRBJ2-1 and V is TRBV29-1, with TRBD2 matching over 7 bases. This CDR3 region has 16 residues. The V and J ends lost 3 bases and 4 bases, in that order; junction bases with no gene match: 12. CDR1 is SQVTM and CDR2 is ANQGSEA in the germline V gene.

The chain uses TRBV7-9 and TRBJ1-6, with 7 bases fitting TRBD1. Germline trimming cut 5 bases from V and 7 bases from J; bases unmatched to any gene: 11. Germline V gene lookup returns CDR1 SEHNR and CDR2 FQNEAQ (reference sequence). The CDR3 is 16 residues long. The CDR3 DNA follows: TGTGCCAGCAGCCGATACTCGACAGGGCTGAATTCACCCCTCCACTTT. Encoded protein: CASSRYSTGLNSPLHF.

CDR3 region: CASSYQGVDQPQHF. The DNA for the CDR3 is TGTGCCAGCAGTTACCAGGGGGTAGATCAGCCCCAGCATTTT. V gene TRBV6-6 combines with J gene TRBJ1-5; 7 nucleotides align to TRBD1. The junction had 3 bases not matched to a gene; V was cut back by 2 bases and J by 5 bases. Germline CDR1 MNHNY, CDR2 SVGAGI (reference sequence). There are 14 residues in the CDR3.

The chain couples TRBV7-8 to TRBJ1-1, with TRBD1 identical over 8 bases. V lost 5 bases and J lost 3; bases outside the gene matches: 8. Germline-derived CDR1 and CDR2 are SGHVS and FQNEAQ. This CDR3 contains 15 residues. CDR3 sequence: CASSPRPDRDTEAFF. The CDR3 DNA follows: TGTGCCAGCAGCCCCCGACCGGACAGGGACACTGAAGCTTTCTTT. Variable domain in full (rest from reference TRBV7-8 and TRBJ1-1): GAGVSQSPRYKVAKRGQDVALRCDPISGHVSLFWYQQALGQGPEFLTYFQNEAQLDKSGLPSDRFFAERPEGSVSTLKIQRTQQEDSAVYLCASSPRPDRDTEAFFGQGTRLTVV.

This clone appeared a single time. The rearrangement links TRBV19 to TRBJ2-3, with 11 bases matching TRBD1. The junction had 10 bases not matched to a gene; V was cut back by 5 bases and J by 3 bases. The CDR3 runs 17 residues. The germline V gene has CDR1 LNHDA and CDR2 SQIVND (reference sequence). The CDR3 sequence: CASSLTGQGARTDTQYF. Written as DNA, the CDR3 is TGTGCCAGTAGTCTCACAGGACAGGGGGCAAGGACAGATACGCAGTATTTT.

V and J are TRBV7-2 and TRBJ2-4, with D possibly being TRBD1 (6 bases). This CDR3 has 13 residues. Germline CDR1 reads SGHTA; CDR2 reads FQGNSA. Trimming removed 3 bases from V and 10 bases from J, with 13 bases in between. The CDR3 region is CASSFTGTGIQYF. The CDR3 DNA sequence: TGTGCCAGCAGCTTCACAGGGACGGGGATTCAGTACTTC. The full variable domain, with the rest looked up from reference TRBV7-2 and TRBJ2-4, is GAGVSQSPSNKVTEKGKDVELRCDPISGHTALYWYRQSLGQGLEFLIYFQGNSAPDKSGLPSDRFSAERTGGSVSTLTIQRTQQEDSAVYLCASSFTGTGIQYFGAGTRLSVL.

V is TRBV9 and J is TRBJ1-4; weak D call: TRBD1 (5 bases). In germline, CDR1 is SGDLS, CDR2 YYNGEE. Trimming stripped 3 bases from V and 0 bases from J, with 12 bases between. The CDR3 consists of 16 residues. As DNA, the CDR3 is TGTGCCAGCAGCGGAACCCGGGGGGCAACTAATGAAAAACTGTTTTTT. As protein: CASSGTRGATNEKLFF.

This chain connects TRBV5-4 to TRBJ2-2; TRBD1 matches 9 bases. This CDR3 has 15 residues. The junction had 7 bases not matched to a gene; V was cut back by 4 bases and J by 6 bases. Germline lookup yields CDR1 SGHNT and CDR2 YYREEE (reference sequence). The CDR3 DNA reads TGTGCCAGCAGCAGGGACAGGGAGGAGGCCGGGGAGCTGTTTTTT. This encodes CASSRDREEAGELFF.

This chain uses TRBV7-2 with TRBJ1-4, with D perhaps TRBD1 (5 bases). V was clipped by 6 bases and J by 0 bases, with 14 bases between them. Per germline, CDR1 SGHTA and CDR2 FQGNSA. The CDR3 is made up of 16 amino acids. CDR3 sequence reads: CASRPGGGATNEKLFF. The CDR3 DNA follows: TGTGCCAGCAGACCCGGGGGGGGAGCAACTAATGAAAAACTGTTTTTT.

The genes are TRBV4-2 and TRBJ2-7; no clear D. This CDR3 has 15 residues. V shed 1 base and J shed 2 bases, with 12 bases lying between them. Looked up from germline, CDR1 is LGHNA and CDR2 is YNFKEQ. The CDR3 coding sequence is TGTGCCAGCAGCCAAGGAAGGAACTATCCCTACGAGCAGTACTTC. It specifies CASSQGRNYPYEQYF.